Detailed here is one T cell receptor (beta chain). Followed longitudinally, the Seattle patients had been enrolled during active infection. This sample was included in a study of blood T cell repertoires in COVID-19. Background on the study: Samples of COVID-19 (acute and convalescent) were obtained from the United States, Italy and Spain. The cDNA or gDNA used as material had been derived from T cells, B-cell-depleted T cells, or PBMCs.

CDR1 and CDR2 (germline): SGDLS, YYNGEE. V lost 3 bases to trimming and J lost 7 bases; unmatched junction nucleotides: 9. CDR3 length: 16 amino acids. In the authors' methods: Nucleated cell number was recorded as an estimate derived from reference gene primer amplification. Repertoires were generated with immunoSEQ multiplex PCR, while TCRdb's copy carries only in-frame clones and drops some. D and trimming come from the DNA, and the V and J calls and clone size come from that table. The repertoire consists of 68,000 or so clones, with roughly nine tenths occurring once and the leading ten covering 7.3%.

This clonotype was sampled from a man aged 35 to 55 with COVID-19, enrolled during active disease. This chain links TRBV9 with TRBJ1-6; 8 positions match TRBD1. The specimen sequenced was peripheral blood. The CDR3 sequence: CASSAATGVGNSPLHF. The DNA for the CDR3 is TGTGCCAGCAGCGCCGCGACAGGGGTCGGGAATTCACCCCTCCACTTT.